Reported below is one T cell receptor beta chain. There is no known antigen for this receptor. It has no much larger one-base neighbor in the sample; base qualities were not kept. TRB CDR3 regions were amplified from genomic DNA with the immunoSEQ two-step, bias-controlled multiplex PCR assay. CDR3 libraries were sequenced on an Illumina NextSeq 500. As for how the authors treated the data: The immunoSEQ Analyzer platform handled the initial alignment and bioinformatics, which included bias normalization against synthetic CDR3 analogs. V, D and J genes were annotated according to IMGT database definitions. VDJtools version 1.1.10 and the R package tcR version 2.2.1.11 were used with default settings for further TRBV analyses. For the GLIPH analysis, version 1.0 was run with default settings. For CDR3 sequences with at least 5 reads, significant changes in clonotype frequency were assessed with a 2-sided binomial test and Benjamini-Hochberg correction (alpha = 0.01). The source is immuneACCESS, and TCRdb retained only in-frame sequences with V and J called. Part of the clones is not carried over; for the studies checked, unresolved V genes explain less than half of this, and the remainder is unexplained. From that table come the V and J calls and clone size; the DNA was used to work out D and trimming. The sample table lists 950 to 1,100 clones, around 75% of them with a count of one. Of the sample, around 43% falls within the top ten clones.

These data originate in a study of T cell therapy after organ transplantation (dated by TCRdb to the late 2010s). In terms of the full investigation: Autologous CMV-specific T cells, expanded in vitro for approximately 2 weeks with a peptide pool of 30 HLA class I and II CMV epitopes, were used as therapy products. Patients were given up to 6 doses of T cells at 2-week intervals and were followed for over 25 weeks after finishing therapy. Most of the ten patients were classed as clinical responders and two as nonresponders. The median number of CMV-specific T cells given to patients was 1.92 x 10^8, delivered over 2 to 6 intravenous infusions. Short-term post-therapy blood samples were obtained 4 to 8 weeks after therapy was completed. An open-label phase I trial of autologous CMV-specific adoptive T cell therapy in solid-organ transplant recipients was the basis for the study, which was a follow-up TRBV repertoire analysis. Long-term post-therapy samples were obtainable from only 8 of the 10 patients.

The germline V gene yields SGDLS for CDR1 and YYNGEE for CDR2. The CDR3 runs 15 residues from the cysteine to the phenylalanine. Only CDR3 DNA remains: 45 bases, in frame from the first base. The V end loses 4 bases and the J end loses 5 bases, and a stretch of 15 bases separates them. The sample's time point label, in plain terms: 4-8 weeks after completion of therapy. The patients had received solid-organ transplants and had cytomegalovirus that was drug-resistant/recurrent. Nine to ten people from the trial were chosen for repertoire analysis because post-therapy peripheral blood mononuclear cells were available from them. Viable CD3+CD8+CD4- lymphocytes were sorted from PBMCs on a BD FACSAria III. Genomic DNA was extracted from sorted cells with the Qiagen DNeasy Kit. Beyond this particular receptor, the publication reports: Fold change in CD8 clonality after therapy was inversely correlated with pretherapy clonality, suggesting that less biased repertoires were more receptive to remodeling. Nonresponders showed marked pretherapy clonal expansions with minimal repertoire change after therapy. Reduced sample coverage from poor CD8+ T cell yield may be reflected in the few expansions detected in nonresponders. Assessment of confounders such as concurrent antirejection and antiviral medications was prevented by the small cohort. Post-therapy reconstitution appeared to include both transferred clonotypes and endogenous clonotypes not detected in the therapy products.

The specimen comprised CD8+ T cells from blood, sampled after autologous CMV-specific T cell therapy. This receptor was identified in a human patient who had received a solid organ transplant and had CMV disease. After transplantation, some T cells may belong to the graft donor instead of the recipient. In this chain, TRBV9 is recombined with TRBJ1-4, and perhaps TRBD1 as D gene, on 5 matching bases. The CDR3 has the sequence CASSFTGGLNEKLFF. The DNA is as follows: TGTGCCAGCAGCTTCACAGGAGGCCTGAATGAAAAACTGTTTTTT. Supplemented by the reference TRBV9 and TRBJ1-4 proteins around the CDR3, the complete variable domain is DSGVTQTPKHLITATGQRVTLRCSPRSGDLSVYWYQQSLDQGLQFLIQYYNGEERAKGNILERFSAQQFPDLHSELNLSSLELGDSALYFCASSFTGGLNEKLFFGSGTQLSVL.